These 8 T cell receptor beta chains were all obtained from the same sample, sequenced in a study of glioma-infiltrating T cells after dendritic cell vaccination. TCRdb's table, derived via immunoSEQ multiplex PCR, lists solely in-frame clones and lacks some. The data show 55,000 to 75,000 clones, with around 81% seen just once and around 8% held by the top ten. Here the sequenced sample was blood, taken before dendritic cell vaccination. These receptors were collected from a human donor with glioblastoma.

The J gene is TRBJ1-2, the V gene TRBV29-1; weak D call: TRBD1 (5 bases). CDR3 size: 13 residues. Trimming cost V 6 bases and J 8 bases, with 19 bases left between them. Germline-derived CDR1 and CDR2 are SQVTM and ANQGSEA. The CDR3 sequence: CSVVYGGFAGYTF. In DNA, the CDR3 is TGCAGCGTCGTGTACGGGGGGTTTGCGGGCTACACCTTC.

The rearrangement links TRBV7-3 to TRBJ2-3; D is unresolved. The germline V gene has CDR1 SGHTA and CDR2 FQGTGA. The CDR3 sequence is 14 residues long. Trimming cost V 5 bases and J 4 bases, with 13 bases left between them. Here the CDR3 DNA reads TGTGCCAGCAGCCCAACACCCTTTTCAGATACGCAGTATTTT. Translation gives CASSPTPFSDTQYF. Full variable domain (outside the CDR3, taken from reference TRBV7-3 and TRBJ2-3): GAGVSQTPSNKVTEKGKYVELRCDPISGHTALYWYRQSLGQGPEFLIYFQGTGAADDSGLPNDRFFAVRPEGSVSTLKIQRTERGDSAVYLCASSPTPFSDTQYFGPGTRLTVL.

The V gene is TRBV28, the J gene TRBJ1-1; D unclear. This CDR3 is 13 amino acids long. The V and J ends lost 7 bases and 1 base respectively, with 10 bases between them. CDR1 is MDHEN, CDR2 SYDVKM, per germline. The CDR3 nucleotides are TGTGCCAGCAATACCGACACGAACACTGAAGCTTTCTTT. This encodes CASNTDTNTEAFF.

This chain links TRBV2 with TRBJ2-1; D gene uncertain. Trimming took 2 bases from V and 4 from J, leaving 3 bases between them. Germline CDR1 and CDR2: SNHLY and FYNNEI. The CDR3 covers 12 residues. CDR3 loop: CASSEQYNEQFF. The CDR3 DNA follows: TGTGCCAGCAGTGAACAGTACAATGAGCAGTTCTTC.

The chain links TRBV7-6 to TRBJ1-2, with D possibly matching TRBD1 (5 bases). Germline assignment: CDR1 SGHVS and CDR2 FNYEAQ. V shed 0 bases and J shed 6 bases, with 23 bases lying between them. The CDR3 has 18 amino acids. In DNA form, the CDR3 reads TGTGCCAGCAGCTTAGCGGCGGGGGGGTCGGCAACAAGGGATGGCTACACCTTC. Residues: CASSLAAGGSATRDGYTF.

The chain couples TRBV6-5 to TRBJ2-3; maybe TRBD2 (6 bases). Germline CDR1 is MNHEY and CDR2 is SVGAGI. Trimming shortened V by 4 bases and J by 3 bases, and 17 bases separated the two germline ends. This CDR3 comprises 16 residues. In DNA form, the CDR3 reads TGTGCCAGCAGTTCCGGACCCGGGGGATGGACAGATACGCAGTATTTT. Encoded protein: CASSSGPGGWTDTQYF.

This clone was seen a single time. CDR3 amino acids: CASSLRPTGGGGGYTF. The CDR3 nucleotides are TGCGCCAGCAGCTTGAGGCCCACGGGGGGCGGCGGAGGCTACACCTTC. J is TRBJ1-2 and V is TRBV5-1; possibly TRBD1 for D (6 bases). This CDR3 is built from 16 residues. Germline V CDR1 and CDR2: SGHRS, YFSETQ. The ends were cut back, 1 base at V and 8 bases at J, with 21 bases in the middle.

This chain uses TRBV25-1 with TRBJ1-2; 7 bases agree with TRBD1. Looked up from germline, CDR1 is MGHDK and CDR2 is SYGVNS. J lost 7 bases, V lost 3 bases, and 5 bases had no gene match. This CDR3 contains 13 residues. CDR3 nucleotides: TGTGCCAGCAGTGAGTACGGACAGGTTGGCTACACCTTC. Translated, it gives CASSEYGQVGYTF.